This T cell receptor (beta chain) was recorded in a study of blood T cell repertoires in COVID-19. The wider study: Spain, Italy and the United States supplied samples that represented acute and convalescent COVID-19.

Original processing notes: Estimated nucleated cell counts came from reference gene primer amplification. Using immunoSEQ multiplex PCR, the repertoire was profiled, and TCRdb retains in-frame clones only, with some absent. The V and J calls and clone size were taken over from that table, and D and trimming were inferred from the DNA. In the table there are under 250,000 clones, about four fifths of which are singletons. The length of the CDR3 is 15 residues. With 2 bases removed from V and 2 bases from J, the gap between germline ends came to 12 bases. CDR1 and CDR2 (germline): SGHTA, FQGNSA. Those enrolled, adults aged about 18 to 89 years, came from 25 or so US areas.

The chain couples TRBV7-2 to TRBJ1-1; the D is unclear. Sequencing was done on a sample of PBMCs or T cells enriched from blood (not recorded which). The receptor was isolated from a woman aged 45-65 years with acute COVID-19. The CDR3 loop reads CASSLSWAGNTEAFF. The CDR3 nucleotides read TGTGCCAGCAGCTTAAGCTGGGCCGGCAACACTGAAGCTTTCTTT.